This TCR beta chain was found in a study of cytomegalovirus exposure and HLA in healthy donors. General observations from the study: Some V segments, TRBV6-2 and TRBV6-3 among them, were indistinguishable and were therefore excluded.

The CDR3 runs 15 residues. Looked up from germline, CDR1 is SGDLS and CDR2 is YYNGEE. V lost 3 bases, J lost 7 bases, and 9 bases stayed unmatched. Turning to this clone: The antigen remains undetermined.

The PCR made use of 60 Vbeta and 13 Jbeta primers. The assay was immunoSEQ multiplex PCR, and TCRdb's table has in-frame clones only and misses some. The sample has 130,000 to 150,000 clones; roughly three quarters are singletons. The sequenced sample consisted of PBMCs. The chain employs TRBV9 and TRBJ2-3, with 9 bases aligning to TRBD2. The clonotype comes from a female donor in good health and CMV-seronegative. Here the CDR3 reads CASSAVLAGSNTQYF. The DNA for the CDR3 is TGTGCCAGCAGCGCGGTCCTAGCGGGGAGCAATACGCAGTATTTT.